A single sample is the source of the 30 T cell receptor beta chains below, sequenced in a study of cytomegalovirus exposure and HLA in healthy donors. 13 Jbeta primers and 60 Vbeta primers were used for the PCR. Data came from immunoSEQ multiplex PCR; TCRdb stores just in-frame clones and leaves some out. Of some 100,000 clones in the sample, roughly 82% were seen once. Sequencing input: PBMCs. The receptors here all came from a man aged 45-60 years in good health and CMV-seronegative.

The chain employs TRBV5-1 and TRBJ2-3; D is perhaps TRBD2 (5 bases). The CDR3 has 12 amino acids. Germline values: CDR1 SGHRS, CDR2 YFSETQ. The V and J ends lost 4 bases and 8 bases respectively, with 11 bases between them. The CDR3 DNA is TGCGCCAGCAGCCGGGGTGAGGGTACGCAGTATTTT. Its protein is CASSRGEGTQYF. The full variable domain, its missing parts supplied by reference TRBV5-1 and TRBJ2-3, is KAGVTQTPRYLIKTRGQQVTLSCSPISGHRSVSWYQQTPGQGLQFLFEYFSETQRNKGNFPGRFSGRQFSNSRSEMNVSTLELGDSALYLCASSRGEGTQYFGPGTRLTVL.

V usage is TRBV28 and J usage is TRBJ1-1; D might be TRBD1 (6 bases). In germline, CDR1 is MDHEN, CDR2 SYDVKM. CDR3 length: 15 amino acids. The germline V and J ends were trimmed by 4 bases and 4 bases, with 16 bases remaining between them. CDR3 in DNA: TGTGCCAGCAGTTCCCCGGCCGGCAGGGGCACTGAAGCTTTCTTT. Its translation: CASSSPAGRGTEAFF.

The chain joins TRBV18 to TRBJ2-7; no reliable D call. The V gene lost 2 bases and the J gene lost 2 bases, with 13 bases spanning the gap. The CDR3 runs to 15 residues. Germline assignment: CDR1 KGHSH and CDR2 LQKENI. The DNA for the CDR3 is TGTGCCAGCTCACCATCTTACCTAACTACCTACGAGCAGTACTTC. Translating it yields CASSPSYLTTYEQYF.

The chain has TRBV18 and TRBJ2-3, with 7 positions matching TRBD2. CDR1 and CDR2 from the germline V gene are KGHSH and LQKENI. V shed 2 bases and J 3 bases; nucleotides not matched to a gene: 8. The CDR3 is 16 amino acids. CDR3 coding DNA: TGTGCCAGCTCACCAGGGGCGGGAGCTTTAACAGATACGCAGTATTTT. This translates into CASSPGAGALTDTQYF.

This clone was picked up a small number of times. The gene calls are TRBV5-1 and TRBJ2-3; tentative D call: TRBD1 (6 bases). This CDR3 is 14 amino acids long. From germline, CDR1 is SGHRS and CDR2 YFSETQ. The V and J ends lost 0 bases and 3 bases respectively, with 8 bases between them. The CDR3 region has the DNA TGCGCCAGCAGCTTGGGGGGGCGGACAGATACGCAGTATTTT. Its translation is CASSLGGRTDTQYF. The full variable domain, rest sourced from reference TRBV5-1 and TRBJ2-3, is KAGVTQTPRYLIKTRGQQVTLSCSPISGHRSVSWYQQTPGQGLQFLFEYFSETQRNKGNFPGRFSGRQFSNSRSEMNVSTLELGDSALYLCASSLGGRTDTQYFGPGTRLTVL.

This rearrangement joins TRBV27 to TRBJ1-2; D is perhaps TRBD1 (5 bases). Germline assignment: CDR1 MNHEY and CDR2 SMNVEV (reference sequence). This CDR3 has 13 amino acids. With 5 bases removed from V and 7 bases from J, the gap between germline ends came to 14 bases. This CDR3 is CASSPGIGAGYTF. CDR3 in DNA: TGTGCCAGCAGTCCTGGGATAGGGGCTGGCTACACCTTC.

This chain links TRBV30 with TRBJ2-1; maybe TRBD1 (6 bases). This CDR3 spans 14 amino acids. Looked up from germline, CDR1 is GTSNPN and CDR2 is SVGIG (reference sequence). The V gene lost 3 bases and the J gene lost 6 bases, with 15 bases spanning the gap. The CDR3: CAWRGAGWRNEQFF. CDR3 in DNA: TGTGCCTGGAGGGGGGCAGGGTGGCGCAATGAGCAGTTCTTC.

The genes are TRBV20-1 and TRBJ2-1; no reliable D call. Germline CDR1 and CDR2: DFQATT and SNEGSKA (reference sequence). Trimming pared 4 bases from V and 8 bases from J, leaving 6 bases between. CDR3 length: 10 amino acids. The CDR3: CSAILYEQFF. In DNA form, the CDR3 reads TGCAGTGCTATTCTGTATGAGCAGTTCTTC.

This clone was seen only a few times. The chain has TRBV11-2 and TRBJ1-2; D is perhaps TRBD1 (5 bases). The CDR3 sequence is 14 residues long. Trimming removed 5 bases at V and 5 bases at J, with 15 bases between. Germline lookup yields CDR1 SGHAT and CDR2 FQNNGV. CDR3 coding DNA: TGTGCCAGCAGCCGCATGGGGGGGGAATATGGCTACACCTTC. This codes for CASSRMGGEYGYTF.

V and J are TRBV5-6 and TRBJ2-1; D gene uncertain. From germline, CDR1 is SGHDT and CDR2 YYEEEE. The CDR3 consists of 17 residues. The V end lost 4 bases, the J end lost 3 bases, and 20 bases lay between the germline ends. The CDR3: CASSSLSHRRLYNEQFF. The CDR3 nucleotides are TGTGCCAGCAGCAGCCTTAGCCATCGAAGACTCTACAATGAGCAGTTCTTC. Full variable domain (rest looked up from reference TRBV5-6 and TRBJ2-1): DAGVTQSPTHLIKTRGQQVTLRCSPKSGHDTVSWYQQALGQGPQFIFQYYEEEERQRGNFPDRFSGHQFPNYSSELNVNALLLGDSALYLCASSSLSHRRLYNEQFFGPGTRLTVL.

The J gene is TRBJ1-5, the V gene TRBV13; D is ambiguous. CDR3 length: 13 residues. In germline, CDR1 is PRHDT, CDR2 FYEKMQ (reference sequence). The V end was cut by 3 bases, the J end by 0 bases, with 3 bases between. The CDR3 loop reads CASSFGSNQPQHF. The DNA of the CDR3 is TGTGCCAGCAGCTTCGGTAGCAATCAGCCCCAGCATTTT.

CDR3 coding DNA: TGCGCCAGCAGCGAGCCGACCTACGAGCAGTACTTC. Translation gives CASSEPTYEQYF. The chain recombines TRBV5-1 with TRBJ2-7, with D hard to call. The V gene lost 4 bases and the J gene lost 2 bases, with 7 bases spanning the gap. CDR3 length equals 12 residues. Per the germline V gene, CDR1 is SGHRS and CDR2 is YFSETQ.

The chain combines TRBV28 with TRBJ1-2, with unresolved D. V lost 5 bases and J lost 6, with 13 bases in between. The CDR3 runs 13 residues. CDR1 is MDHEN and CDR2 is SYDVKM in the germline V gene. CDR3 loop: CASSPPSGHGYTF. The DNA for the CDR3 is TGTGCCAGCAGTCCGCCGAGCGGGCATGGCTACACCTTC.

The chain recombines TRBV6-1 with TRBJ2-1, with D possibly being TRBD2 (6 bases). Trimming left V 1 base short and J 2 bases short, with 9 bases between. Germline assignment: CDR1 MNHNS and CDR2 SASEGT. The CDR3 extends over 15 amino acids. As DNA, the CDR3 is TGTGCCAGCAGTGAAGAGGGAGGTCCCTACAATGAGCAGTTCTTC. This translates into CASSEEGGPYNEQFF.

This rearrangement joins TRBV5-6 to TRBJ1-2, with D possibly TRBD1 on 6 matching bases. Germline CDR1 and CDR2: SGHDT and YYEEEE. Trimming pared 7 bases from V and 13 bases from J, leaving 17 bases between. The CDR3 consists of 11 residues. The CDR3 is CASHYRGACTF. The CDR3 nucleotides are TGTGCCAGCCATTACCGGGGGGCATGCACCTTC.

The genes are TRBV29-1 and TRBJ2-1; 7 bases line up with TRBD1. Trimming cost V 7 bases and J 8 bases; bases outside gene matches: 5. The CDR3 loop spans 11 amino acids. CDR1 and CDR2 (germline): SQVTM, ANQGSEA. The DNA of the CDR3 is TGCAGCGGGGGACAGTCCTATGAGCAGTTCTTC. Amino acids: CSGGQSYEQFF.

The chain recombines TRBV28 with TRBJ2-5; TRBD1 matches at 10 bases. Per the germline V gene, CDR1 is MDHEN and CDR2 is SYDVKM. The trim removed 7 bases at V and 3 bases at J, leaving 8 bases unmatched. CDR3 length: 15 amino acids. Here the CDR3 DNA reads TGTGCCAGCAACCAACCCGGGACAGGGGAAGAGACCCAGTACTTC. Its translation: CASNQPGTGEETQYF.

The genes are TRBV30 and TRBJ2-5; 9 bases map to TRBD1. The DNA end is a closer match to TRBJ2-7, so the J assignment may be wrong. The CDR3 has 16 residues. The germline V gene has CDR1 GTSNPN and CDR2 SVGIG (reference sequence). For the CDR3, the DNA is TGTGCCTGGAGTGTGTCAACAGGGGGCATAGGCTACGAGCAGTACTTC. It specifies CAWSVSTGGIGYEQYF.

The V and J genes are TRBV7-2 and TRBJ2-5; TRBD2 is a possible D gene (6 bases). Trimming took 1 base from V and 3 from J, leaving 9 bases between them. The CDR3 sequence is 14 residues long. Per the germline V gene, CDR1 is SGHTA and CDR2 is FQGNSA. CDR3 sequence reads: CASSLDGGKETQYF. In DNA form, the CDR3 reads TGTGCCAGCAGCTTAGACGGGGGTAAAGAGACCCAGTACTTC.

Points on this clone: Its ends do not fully match the called genes, so a read error is possible. The chain combines TRBV7-9 with TRBJ1-1; D gene uncertain. This CDR3 spans 12 amino acids. The V gene's germline CDR1 is SEHNR and CDR2 FQNEAQ (reference sequence). CDR3 sequence (DNA): TGTTCCAGCAGCCATAGTCAGCACAGATCTTTCTTT. Translated, it gives CSSSHSQHRSFF.

The chain uses TRBV6-1 and TRBJ1-2; D perhaps matches TRBD1 (6 bases). Trimming left V 3 bases short and J 4 bases short, with 15 bases between. The V gene's germline CDR1 is MNHNS and CDR2 SASEGT. This CDR3 has 15 residues. The CDR3 DNA follows: TGTGCCAGCAGTGAGCGGGGGGGCGGAGGCTATGGCTACACCTTC. Amino acids: CASSERGGGGYGYTF.

In DNA form, the CDR3 reads TGTGCCAGCAGTTGGACAGGGACATATGGCTACACCTTC. It translates to CASSWTGTYGYTF. The V and J genes are TRBV28 and TRBJ1-2, with 8 positions matching TRBD1. The CDR3 length is 13 residues. V was clipped by 4 bases and J by 5 bases; unmatched bases: 3. Germline CDR1 is MDHEN and CDR2 is SYDVKM.

V usage is TRBV6-1 and J usage is TRBJ1-6; no clear D. Per germline, CDR1 MNHNS and CDR2 SASEGT. CDR3 length: 14 residues. This CDR3 reads CASRESSYNSPLHF. The CDR3 DNA follows: TGTGCGTCGAGGGAGAGCTCCTATAATTCACCCCTCCACTTT.

The V gene is TRBV14, the J gene TRBJ1-2, with 12 positions matching TRBD1. From germline, CDR1 is SGHDN and CDR2 FVKESK. V lost 5 bases and J lost 7; bases outside the gene matches: 5. This CDR3 contains 14 residues. CDR3 sequence: CASSAGQGARGYTF. The DNA of the CDR3 is TGTGCCAGCAGCGCGGGACAGGGGGCGCGTGGCTACACCTTC.

This clone turned up a few times. The chain uses TRBV4-2 and TRBJ1-1; possibly TRBD1 for D (5 bases). Germline V lookup: CDR1 LGHNA, CDR2 YNFKEQ. CDR3 length equals 15 residues. Trimming took off 3 bases at V and 1 base at J, with 12 bases between the two ends. CDR3 DNA sequence: TGTGCCAGCAGCCATCCGGGGGAAGAGAACACTGAAGCTTTCTTT. Encoded protein: CASSHPGEENTEAFF.

The chain links TRBV30 to TRBJ2-1; TRBD2 is a possible D gene (5 bases). The CDR3 length is 14 residues. V was trimmed by 6 bases and J by 0 bases, leaving 12 bases between them. Germline V gene lookup returns CDR1 GTSNPN and CDR2 SVGIG (reference sequence). This CDR3 is CACRTGGSYNEQFF. CDR3 nucleotide sequence: TGTGCCTGCCGGACTGGAGGCTCCTACAATGAGCAGTTCTTC. Drawing the rest from reference TRBV30 and TRBJ2-1, the complete variable domain is SQTIHQWPATLVQPVGSPLSLECTVEGTSNPNLYWYRQAAGRGLQLLFYSVGIGQISSEVPQNLSASRPQDRQFILSSKKLLLSDSGFYLCACRTGGSYNEQFFGPGTRLTVL.

V and J are TRBV6-1 and TRBJ2-7; weak D call: TRBD2 (6 bases). Germline CDR1 and CDR2: MNHNS and SASEGT. The CDR3 runs 11 residues. The V end was cut by 5 bases, the J end by 11 bases, with 13 bases between. The CDR3 sequence: CASSYGGKEYF. The CDR3 DNA is TGTGCCAGCAGTTACGGAGGGAAGGAGTACTTC.

This chain joins TRBV5-1 and TRBJ2-1; 11 bases fit TRBD2. The trim removed 2 bases at V and 7 bases at J, leaving 5 bases unmatched. The CDR3 extends over 15 amino acids. Germline CDR1 and CDR2: SGHRS and YFSETQ. CDR3 DNA: TGCGCCAGCAGCTTTAGCGGGGGGGCCGAGAATGAGCAGTTCTTC. As protein: CASSFSGGAENEQFF.

This clone was observed a few times. This chain uses TRBV7-3 with TRBJ1-2; TRBD1 matches at 7 bases. V lost 6 bases and J lost 4; bases outside the gene matches: 8. Germline V CDR1 and CDR2: SGHTA, FQGTGA. There are 14 residues in the CDR3. The CDR3 DNA sequence: TGTGCCAGCAGTCAAGACAGGGACGGCTATGGCTACACCTTC. This encodes CASSQDRDGYGYTF.

This clone was seen only once. The chain combines TRBV5-1 with TRBJ2-1, with 8 nucleotides matching TRBD2. The germline V gene has CDR1 SGHRS and CDR2 YFSETQ. This CDR3 is built from 16 residues. Trimming at V came to 3 bases and at J to 5 bases, leaving 10 bases not matched to a gene. Here the CDR3 reads CASSYRESGGDNEQFF. In DNA form, the CDR3 reads TGCGCCAGCAGCTACCGGGAAAGCGGGGGCGACAATGAGCAGTTCTTC.